Detailed here is one T cell receptor beta chain. Then a second PCR, running roughly 7 to 11 cycles, was carried out with a sample-barcoded 5' primer and a J-beta primer mix. Every sample gave at least 3 million paired-end reads containing CDR3. TCRdb analysed the 5' RACE reads with MiXCR anew, one entry per CDR3 protein. The sample holds over 1,300,000 distinct CDR3 sequences, roughly 59% seen once. The sample comes from a study of blood T cells in healthy people across ages. There were healthy Caucasian individuals from Russia, aged roughly 6 to 100, serving as donors. Sequenced: blood. The TCR sequence derives from a man younger than 30 in good health.

Here the CDR3 DNA reads TGCAGTGCTAGTGGGACACGGACTACAGATGAGCAGTTCTTC. It specifies CSASGTRTTDEQFF. This chain joins TRBV20-1 and TRBJ2-1; D is perhaps TRBD1 or TRBD2 (6 bases each). Trimming left V 3 bases short and J 8 bases short, with 17 bases between. CDR1 is DFQATT and CDR2 is SNEGSKA in the germline V gene (reference sequence). The CDR3 has 14 residues.